Presented here are 5 T cell receptor beta chains from one specimen sequenced in a study of T cell repertoires in cytomegalovirus infection. MiXCR was run by TCRdb on the reads, yielding one entry per CDR3 protein. The data show 500,000 to 600,000 distinct CDR3 sequences, approximately 15% seen once. The sequencing input was CD8+ T cells from PBMCs. The receptors were gathered from a human donor in good health (CMV status not recorded). Some clones in this sample may be carry-over from other donors' samples.

In its sample, this clonotype was seen many times. This sequence joins TRBV7-9 and TRBJ2-6; maybe TRBD1 (6 bases). There are 15 residues in the CDR3. Per germline, CDR1 SEHNR and CDR2 FQNEAQ (reference sequence). The V end lost 3 bases, the J end lost 4 bases, and 10 bases lay between the germline ends. The CDR3 loop is CASSFTGTGANVLTF. In nucleotides, the CDR3 is TGTGCCAGCAGCTTTACAGGGACAGGGGCCAACGTCCTGACTTTC.

This clonotype was counted only a few times. This chain connects TRBV4-1 to TRBJ2-3; TRBD2 matches 8 bases. CDR3 size: 15 residues. V lost 2 bases and J lost 2; bases outside the gene matches: 3. Germline V gene lookup returns CDR1 MGHRA and CDR2 YSYEKL. The CDR3 DNA reads TGCGCCAGCAGCCAAAGGACTAGCCCCACAGATACGCAGTATTTT. This gives the protein CASSQRTSPTDTQYF.

This clonotype was picked up many times. CDR3 nucleotides: TGTGCCAGCAGCTCGAGGACCCCCCACCCTGAAGCTTTCTTT. Protein: CASSSRTPHPEAFF. The J gene is TRBJ1-1, the V gene TRBV7-9; D is uncertain. The ends were cut back, 4 bases at V and 6 bases at J, with 15 bases in the middle. This CDR3 comprises 14 residues. Germline CDR1 reads SEHNR; CDR2 reads FQNEAQ (reference sequence).

The chain employs TRBV4-1 and TRBJ1-4; D is perhaps TRBD1 (6 bases). Deletions cut 2 bases from V and 8 bases from J, with 18 bases between. The CDR3 extends over 16 amino acids. Germline values: CDR1 MGHRA, CDR2 YSYEKL. The CDR3 DNA reads TGCGCCAGCAGCCAACCAGTACAGGGATTAGAAGAAAAACTGTTTTTT. Translated: CASSQPVQGLEEKLFF.

V gene TRBV27 combines with J gene TRBJ2-3; D not certain. With the DNA end fitting TRBJ1-5 better, the J assignment may be wrong. The germline CDR1 and CDR2 sequences are MNHEY and SMNVEV (reference sequence). The CDR3 sequence is 15 residues long. The CDR3 region has the DNA TGTGCCAGCAGTCCACTAGCGGAGGTCACAGATACGCAGCATTTT. Amino acids: CASSPLAEVTDTQHF.